The 29 T cell receptor beta chains below all came from one sample that was sequenced in a study of blood T cell repertoires in COVID-19. The protocol was immunoSEQ multiplex PCR, while the TCRdb copy is restricted to in-frame clones and leaves out a portion. The profile shows 200,000 to 300,000 clones, approximately 84% of them singletons. Sample: peripheral blood. The receptors were gathered from a man aged 45-65 years with acute or convalescent COVID-19.

This clone was seen a few times. This rearrangement joins TRBV30 to TRBJ1-5; D uncertain. The V gene lost 1 base and the J gene lost 6 bases, with 10 bases spanning the gap. Germline CDR1 and CDR2: GTSNPN and SVGIG (reference sequence). The CDR3 runs 13 residues. The CDR3 protein is CAWSEQEGQPQHF. CDR3 coding DNA: TGTGCCTGGAGTGAGCAGGAGGGTCAGCCCCAGCATTTT.

This chain connects TRBV2 to TRBJ1-4, with TRBD1 identical over 9 bases. Trimming at V came to 4 bases and at J to 8 bases, leaving 8 bases not matched to a gene. CDR1 SNHLY and CDR2 FYNNEI come from the germline V gene. The CDR3 runs 15 residues. CDR3 in amino acids: CASSVSGQGSEKLFF. The CDR3 DNA reads as TGTGCCAGCAGTGTCTCGGGACAGGGTTCCGAAAAACTGTTTTTT. Using reference TRBV2 and TRBJ1-4 for the parts outside the CDR3, the full variable domain is EPEVTQTPSHQVTQMGQEVILRCVPISNHLYFYWYRQILGQKVEFLVSFYNNEISEKSEIFDDQFSVERPDGSNFTLKIRSTKLEDSAMYFCASSVSGQGSEKLFFGSGTQLSVL.

This chain joins TRBV28 and TRBJ2-1; TRBD2 aligns across 11 bases. V shed 6 bases, J shed 1 base, and the junction held 5 bases outside the gene matches. Germline loops: CDR1 MDHEN, CDR2 SYDVKM. This CDR3 spans 16 amino acids. The CDR3 is CASSDLAGGSYNEQFF. CDR3 DNA sequence: TGTGCCAGCAGCGATCTAGCGGGAGGTTCCTACAATGAGCAGTTCTTC.

V is TRBV6-5 and J is TRBJ1-1; D is uncertain. Germline V gene sequence: CDR1 MNHEY, CDR2 SVGAGI. This CDR3 contains 15 residues. The ends were cut back, 2 bases at V and 2 bases at J, with 12 bases in the middle. The CDR3 DNA reads as TGTGCCAGCAGTTACGGTAGGAGGGCCAACACTGAAGCTTTCTTT. It encodes CASSYGRRANTEAFF.

The chain links TRBV30 to TRBJ1-1; D gene ambiguous. Germline-derived CDR1 and CDR2 are GTSNPN and SVGIG (reference sequence). With 1 base removed from V and 10 bases from J, the gap between germline ends came to 10 bases. This CDR3 contains 11 residues. The CDR3 nucleotides read TGTGCCTGGAGTGCCTCAGAGGTAGCTTTCTTT. It specifies CAWSASEVAFF.

The chain carries TRBV5-1 and TRBJ2-1; 7 nucleotides line up with TRBD1. V was pared by 4 bases and J by 5 bases, with 9 bases of the junction left unmatched. CDR1 SGHRS and CDR2 YFSETQ come from the germline V gene. CDR3 size: 15 residues. The CDR3 loop reads CASSVGQQPNNEQFF. DNA for the CDR3: TGCGCCAGCAGCGTGGGACAGCAACCCAACAATGAGCAGTTCTTC.

V gene TRBV5-1 combines with J gene TRBJ1-3; 8 nucleotides match TRBD1. V lost 0 bases to trimming and J lost 2 bases; unmatched junction nucleotides: 7. CDR3 length: 17 residues. Germline V gene data show CDR1 as SGHRS and CDR2 as YFSETQ. In nucleotides, the CDR3 is TGCGCCAGCAGCTTGGGAAGTGGCAGGGGGCCTGGAAACACCATATATTTT. Translating gives CASSLGSGRGPGNTIYF. Full variable domain (remainder filled in from reference TRBV5-1 and TRBJ1-3): KAGVTQTPRYLIKTRGQQVTLSCSPISGHRSVSWYQQTPGQGLQFLFEYFSETQRNKGNFPGRFSGRQFSNSRSEMNVSTLELGDSALYLCASSLGSGRGPGNTIYFGEGSWLTVV.

As to this clone: A read error may produce the germline difference seen at one junction end. The rearrangement joins TRBV27 to TRBJ2-7, with 9 bases fitting TRBD2. Germline V lookup: CDR1 MNHEY, CDR2 SMNVEV (reference sequence). This CDR3 has 15 residues. CDR3 region: CAGSLFPSGEYEQYF. The DNA of the CDR3 is TGTGCCGGCAGTTTATTCCCTAGCGGGGAGTACGAGCAGTACTTC.

A word on this clone: Other DNA sequences in this specimen translate into the identical CDR3. V usage is TRBV19 and J usage is TRBJ2-1, with D possibly matching TRBD2 (5 bases). The V and J ends lost 3 bases and 0 bases respectively, with 9 bases between them. The germline V gene has CDR1 LNHDA and CDR2 SQIVND (reference sequence). The CDR3 consists of 15 residues. CDR3 DNA: TGTGCCAGTAGTATTAGTGGGAGCTCCTACAATGAGCAGTTCTTC. Encoded protein: CASSISGSSYNEQFF.

V and J are TRBV6-2 or TRBV6-3 and TRBJ2-7, with D perhaps matching TRBD2 (5 bases). There are 17 residues in the CDR3. Germline lookup yields CDR1 MNHEY and CDR2 SVGEGT. Trimming removed 4 bases at V and 0 bases at J, with 19 bases between. The CDR3 DNA is TGTGCCAGCAGTTCCATCCTTACACGGGAATTCTCCTACGAGCAGTACTTC. Amino acid sequence: CASSSILTREFSYEQYF.

This clone was seen once. This chain uses TRBV10-1 with TRBJ2-3; D remains ambiguous. In germline, CDR1 is WNHNN, CDR2 SYGVQD (reference sequence). This CDR3 is built from 13 residues. Trimming took off 4 bases at V and 3 bases at J, with 8 bases between the two ends. CDR3 in DNA: TGCGCCAGCAGTGGACAACTTACAGATACGCAGTATTTT. It translates to CASSGQLTDTQYF.

The V call is TRBV6-5, the J call TRBJ2-7; 15 bases align to TRBD2. The trim removed 3 bases at V and 7 bases at J, leaving 1 base unmatched. This CDR3 region has 14 residues. Per germline, CDR1 MNHEY and CDR2 SVGAGI. CDR3 nucleotide sequence: TGTGCCAGCAGTTATGGACTAGCGGGAGGGGAGCAGTACTTC. Protein product: CASSYGLAGGEQYF.

This clone was counted a single time. The gene calls are TRBV28 and TRBJ2-7, with TRBD2 identical over 10 bases. Germline CDR1 reads MDHEN; CDR2 reads SYDVKM. The CDR3 contains 15 residues. Germline trimming cut 5 bases from V and 6 bases from J; bases unmatched to any gene: 10. CDR3 sequence (DNA): TGTGCCAGCAGTGCCGTTATAGCGGGAGGTTTCGAGCAGTACTTC. This gives the protein CASSAVIAGGFEQYF.

This chain joins TRBV2 and TRBJ1-2; D gene ambiguous. The CDR3 has 14 residues. Deletions cut 4 bases from V and 2 bases from J, with 11 bases between. The germline CDR1 and CDR2 sequences are SNHLY and FYNNEI. CDR3 DNA sequence: TGTGCCAGCAGTGCCCTACAGACGAACTATGGCTACACCTTC. Residues: CASSALQTNYGYTF.

The chain joins TRBV6-6 to TRBJ1-1, with no clear D. CDR1 and CDR2 (germline): MNHNY, SVGAGI (reference sequence). The V end was cut by 11 bases, the J end by 2 bases, with 12 bases between. The CDR3 has 12 residues. Here the CDR3 DNA reads TGTGCCGCAAGTAGAGTCAACACTGAAGCTTTCTTT. This codes for CAASRVNTEAFF.

This chain uses TRBV10-1 with TRBJ2-3, with 9 bases that match TRBD2. J gave up 0 bases and V 6 bases, and 4 bases lay outside the gene matches. The CDR3 is 15 residues long. In germline, CDR1 is WNHNN, CDR2 SYGVQD (reference sequence). CDR3 coding DNA: TGCGCCAGCAGCCGCGGGAGGGGAAGCACAGATACGCAGTATTTT. Residues: CASSRGRGSTDTQYF.

The rearrangement uses TRBV5-1 and TRBJ1-2, with TRBD1 matching over 9 bases. Trimming took 7 bases from V and 4 from J; bases not matched to a gene: 8. The CDR3 totals 14 residues. The germline gives CDR1 SGHRS, CDR2 YFSETQ. In nucleotides, the CDR3 is TGCGCCAGCCGACAGGGGGATTCGACCTATGGCTACACCTTC. Amino acids: CASRQGDSTYGYTF.

This clone was recorded only once. V and J are TRBV3-1 (or the pseudogene TRBV3-2) and TRBJ2-7; 9 nucleotides match TRBD1. Per germline, CDR1 LGHDT and CDR2 YNNKEL (reference sequence). J was trimmed by 5 bases and V by 3 bases; bases with no gene match: 5. The CDR3 loop spans 14 amino acids. Written as DNA, the CDR3 is TGTGCCAGCAGCCACGGGACAGGGACTCACGAGCAGTACTTC. As protein: CASSHGTGTHEQYF.

In DNA form, the CDR3 reads TGTGCCAGCCGGCGGCTAGCGGGCCGGACCGCGGGGGAGCTGTTTTTT. Its protein is CASRRLAGRTAGELFF. V usage is TRBV19 and J usage is TRBJ2-2; 8 bases fit TRBD2. The CDR3 runs 16 residues. The germline V gene encodes CDR1 LNHDA and CDR2 SQIVND (reference sequence). The trim removed 9 bases at V and 8 bases at J, leaving 17 bases unmatched.

The V call is TRBV12-5, the J call TRBJ2-5; TRBD1 matches 7 bases. Germline CDR1 reads LGHNT; CDR2 reads FRNRAP. The V segment lost 6 bases and the J segment 5 bases; nucleotides outside the gene matches: 9. The CDR3 spans 14 residues. CDR3 amino acids: CASGRAGGVETQYF. In nucleotides, the CDR3 is TGTGCTAGTGGCCGGGCAGGGGGAGTGGAGACCCAGTACTTC.

This clone was seen only once. The CDR3 sequence: CASSILADEQFF. The CDR3 DNA follows: TGCGCCAGCAGCATACTAGCAGATGAGCAGTTCTTC. The gene calls are TRBV5-1 and TRBJ2-1; D is perhaps TRBD2 (6 bases). This CDR3 is built from 12 residues. CDR1 is SGHRS and CDR2 is YFSETQ in the germline V gene. Trimming stripped 4 bases from V and 8 bases from J, with 10 bases between.

The chain combines TRBV24-1 with TRBJ2-2; weak D call: TRBD1 (6 bases). From germline, CDR1 is KGHDR and CDR2 SFDVKD. The CDR3 runs 15 residues. The V end lost 5 bases, the J end lost 3 bases, and 12 bases lay between the germline ends. The CDR3 loop is CATSATGSYTGELFF. As DNA, the CDR3 is TGTGCCACCAGTGCCACAGGGTCGTACACCGGGGAGCTGTTTTTT.

V gene TRBV27 combines with J gene TRBJ2-3; 7 bases match TRBD2. V trimming: 10 bases; J trimming: 1 base; junction bases outside the gene matches: 8. CDR1 MNHEY and CDR2 SMNVEV come from the germline V gene (reference sequence). This CDR3 spans 14 amino acids. The CDR3 bases are TGTGCCATTGGGGGGGGGATCCGCACAGATACGCAGTATTTT. It translates to CAIGGGIRTDTQYF.

The CDR3 reads CASSQQLQGAGGYTF. DNA for the CDR3: TGTGCCAGCAGCCAACAATTACAGGGGGCAGGAGGCTACACCTTC. The rearrangement joins TRBV7-6 to TRBJ1-2; 9 nucleotides match TRBD1. The length of the CDR3 is 15 residues. In germline, CDR1 is SGHVS, CDR2 FNYEAQ. V lost 5 bases and J lost 8; bases outside the gene matches: 12.

This clone was detected once. The genes are TRBV5-1 and TRBJ2-5; 8 nucleotides align to TRBD2. V dropped 3 bases and J dropped 4; count of bases not matched to a gene: 2. CDR1 SGHRS and CDR2 YFSETQ come from the germline V gene. This CDR3 comprises 13 residues. CDR3 bases: TGCGCCAGCAGCTCTAGCGGGCCAGAGACCCAGTACTTC. Translated: CASSSSGPETQYF.

The genes are TRBV9 and TRBJ1-2; D ambiguous. Germline V gene sequence: CDR1 SGDLS, CDR2 YYNGEE. This CDR3 has 13 amino acids. V lost 0 bases and J 7 bases, leaving 10 bases between the germline ends. CDR3 DNA sequence: TGTGCCAGCAGCGTAGGCCCAGAGGGTGGCTACACCTTC. It is translated as CASSVGPEGGYTF.

This clone was detected a few times. CDR3 in DNA: TGTGCCAGCAGCTTGAGTGCGTCAACCCTTAGCAATCAGCCCCAGCATTTT. This gives the protein CASSLSASTLSNQPQHF. The chain recombines TRBV5-6 with TRBJ1-5; D remains unclear. Germline lookup yields CDR1 SGHDT and CDR2 YYEEEE. The CDR3 runs to 17 residues. Deletions cut 1 base from V and 0 bases from J, with 14 bases between.

The chain joins TRBV11-3 to TRBJ2-5, with a weak D call TRBD1 (6 bases). CDR3 length: 17 amino acids. The V gene's germline CDR1 is SGHNT and CDR2 YENEEA. V was shortened by 4 bases and J by 5 bases, with 23 bases between the two germline ends. Written as DNA, the CDR3 is TGTGCCAGCAGCTCCGCCCCAGGAATCGACAGGCGGGAGACCCAGTACTTC. The encoded protein is CASSSAPGIDRRETQYF.

V gene TRBV3-1 (or the pseudogene TRBV3-2) combines with J gene TRBJ2-3; 12 bases agree with TRBD2. There are 17 residues in the CDR3. Trimming removed 0 bases from V and 4 bases from J; junction bases left unmatched: 5. The germline V gene has CDR1 LGHDT and CDR2 YNNKEL (reference sequence). Here the CDR3 DNA reads TGTGCCAGCAGCCAAGATTGGACTAGCGGGATATCAGATACGCAGTATTTT. Translated, it gives CASSQDWTSGISDTQYF.